The 13 T cell receptor beta chains given below trace back to one sample, sequenced in a study of cytomegalovirus exposure and HLA in healthy donors (dated by TCRdb to 2016 to 2017). Libraries were prepared through the immunoSEQ multiplex PCR assay. TCRdb provides this immuneACCESS table in a form limited to in-frame rearrangements. Some clones are lacking; in checked studies, under half of them reflect an unresolved V gene, and why the rest are absent is not known. The sample table records about 150,000 clones; approximately 86% of these occur just once. The ten largest make up 2% to 2.5% of the sample. Sequenced: PBMCs. The receptors come from a human donor in good health.

This clone was picked up a small number of times. V gene TRBV25-1 combines with J gene TRBJ1-5, with D possibly TRBD1 on 6 matching bases. V lost 1 base, J lost 6 bases, and 10 bases lay in between. The CDR3 extends over 14 amino acids. Germline CDR1 is MGHDK and CDR2 is SYGVNS. As DNA, the CDR3 is TGTGCCAGCAGTGAATTAGGGGGATCTCAGCCCCAGCATTTT. Its protein is CASSELGGSQPQHF.

V usage is TRBV19 and J usage is TRBJ2-5; D not resolved. Trimming left V 8 bases short and J 2 bases short, with 15 bases between. There are 14 residues in the CDR3. CDR1 and CDR2 (germline): LNHDA, SQIVND (reference sequence). The CDR3 DNA reads as TGTGCCAGTGCCCCCTCTAGGATACAAGAGACCCAGTACTTC. It translates to CASAPSRIQETQYF.

The genes are TRBV11-1 and TRBJ2-7; no definite D call. Trimming cost V 2 bases and J 0 bases, with 8 bases left between them. Germline assignment: CDR1 SGHAT and CDR2 FQDESV (reference sequence). The CDR3 is made up of 14 amino acids. CDR3 region: CASSLKASSYEQYF. The CDR3, as DNA: TGTGCCAGCAGCTTAAAGGCTAGCTCCTACGAGCAGTACTTC.

This clone was picked up one time. The CDR3 nucleotides read TGTGCCAGCAGCTTGGTGACAGGGGTGAACTATGGCTACACCTTC. This encodes CASSLVTGVNYGYTF. The J gene is TRBJ1-2, the V gene TRBV5-6; 8 bases map to TRBD1. J lost 2 bases, V lost 0 bases, and 3 bases had no gene match. Germline values: CDR1 SGHDT, CDR2 YYEEEE. CDR3 length: 15 amino acids.

The chain combines TRBV29-1 with TRBJ1-2, with D possibly matching TRBD1 (6 bases). The germline V gene encodes CDR1 SQVTM and CDR2 ANQGSEA. Trimming cost V 7 bases and J 6 bases, with 15 bases left between them. The CDR3 has 12 amino acids. The CDR3 region is CSEHRVGHGYTF. DNA of the CDR3: TGCAGCGAGCACAGGGTAGGACATGGCTACACCTTC.

The V gene is TRBV2, the J gene TRBJ1-5, with D tentatively TRBD1 (6 bases). The length of the CDR3 is 16 residues. Trimming took off 6 bases at V and 0 bases at J, with 15 bases between the two ends. In germline, CDR1 is SNHLY, CDR2 FYNNEI. The CDR3 DNA follows: TGTGCCAGCAGGCCGACAGGCGGATATAGCAATCAGCCCCAGCATTTT. Residues: CASRPTGGYSNQPQHF. The full variable domain, in which reference TRBV2 and TRBJ1-5 provide the parts outside the CDR3, is EPEVTQTPSHQVTQMGQEVILRCVPISNHLYFYWYRQILGQKVEFLVSFYNNEISEKSEIFDDQFSVERPDGSNFTLKIRSTKLEDSAMYFCASRPTGGYSNQPQHFGDGTRLSIL.

The J gene is TRBJ1-4, the V gene TRBV9; D gene unclear. The CDR3 consists of 15 residues. CDR1 SGDLS and CDR2 YYNGEE come from the germline V gene. V lost 3 bases to trimming and J lost 0 bases, with 9 bases between them. Written as DNA, the CDR3 is TGTGCCAGCAGCGGCCCAGTGACAACTAATGAAAAACTGTTTTTT. It codes for CASSGPVTTNEKLFF.

The sample holds a few counts of this clone. This chain connects TRBV6-4 to TRBJ1-2; D is perhaps TRBD1 (5 bases). The V end was cut by 4 bases, the J end by 4 bases, with 13 bases between. The CDR3 length is 14 residues. Germline V gene lookup returns CDR1 MRHNA and CDR2 SNTAGT. DNA of the CDR3: TGTGCCAGCAGTGTAGACGACAGCTCCTATGGCTACACCTTC. Encoded protein: CASSVDDSSYGYTF.

This clone has more than one count but fewer than ten. The chain uses TRBV28 and TRBJ2-4; the match to TRBD2 covers 9 bases. CDR3 length: 11 amino acids. V gave up 10 bases and J gave up 8 bases; unmatched junction bases: 3. Germline V CDR1 and CDR2: MDHEN, SYDVKM. The DNA for the CDR3 is TGTGCCATCGAGCGGGGGGACATTCAGTACTTC. Protein sequence: CAIERGDIQYF.

This chain connects TRBV5-6 to TRBJ2-2; 7 bases match TRBD2. Germline V CDR1 and CDR2: SGHDT, YYEEEE. The CDR3 contains 18 residues. Unmatched junction bases numbered 11, after V lost 0 bases and J lost 3 bases. CDR3 region: CASSLADYRREYTGELFF. CDR3 nucleotides: TGTGCCAGCAGCTTGGCCGACTACAGGCGGGAGTACACCGGGGAGCTGTTTTTT.

The V gene is TRBV2, the J gene TRBJ2-5; D is uncertain. The CDR3 consists of 16 residues. V lost 4 bases to trimming and J lost 5 bases, with 20 bases between them. Germline assignment: CDR1 SNHLY and CDR2 FYNNEI. CDR3 nucleotides: TGTGCCAGCAGTGCCCGTTCGACTGGTTTCGGGGAGACCCAGTACTTC. Translated, it gives CASSARSTGFGETQYF. The full variable domain, completed using reference TRBV2 and TRBJ2-5, is EPEVTQTPSHQVTQMGQEVILRCVPISNHLYFYWYRQILGQKVEFLVSFYNNEISEKSEIFDDQFSVERPDGSNFTLKIRSTKLEDSAMYFCASSARSTGFGETQYFGPGTRLLVL.

The V call is TRBV5-1, the J call TRBJ2-3, with 13 bases that match TRBD2. The CDR3 sequence is 16 residues long. The germline CDR1 and CDR2 sequences are SGHRS and YFSETQ. V shed 4 bases, J shed 3 bases, and the junction held 5 bases outside the gene matches. CDR3 protein: CASSLRTSGGTDTQYF. The CDR3 DNA reads as TGCGCCAGCAGCCTACGGACTAGCGGGGGAACAGATACGCAGTATTTT.

The chain links TRBV9 to TRBJ2-1, with 9 bases identical to TRBD2. Trimming at V came to 4 bases and at J to 3 bases, leaving 8 bases not matched to a gene. The germline gives CDR1 SGDLS, CDR2 YYNGEE. This CDR3 comprises 16 residues. The CDR3, as DNA: TGTGCCAGCAGCCCGAGACTAGCGGAGAACTACAATGAGCAGTTCTTC. The encoded protein is CASSPRLAENYNEQFF.